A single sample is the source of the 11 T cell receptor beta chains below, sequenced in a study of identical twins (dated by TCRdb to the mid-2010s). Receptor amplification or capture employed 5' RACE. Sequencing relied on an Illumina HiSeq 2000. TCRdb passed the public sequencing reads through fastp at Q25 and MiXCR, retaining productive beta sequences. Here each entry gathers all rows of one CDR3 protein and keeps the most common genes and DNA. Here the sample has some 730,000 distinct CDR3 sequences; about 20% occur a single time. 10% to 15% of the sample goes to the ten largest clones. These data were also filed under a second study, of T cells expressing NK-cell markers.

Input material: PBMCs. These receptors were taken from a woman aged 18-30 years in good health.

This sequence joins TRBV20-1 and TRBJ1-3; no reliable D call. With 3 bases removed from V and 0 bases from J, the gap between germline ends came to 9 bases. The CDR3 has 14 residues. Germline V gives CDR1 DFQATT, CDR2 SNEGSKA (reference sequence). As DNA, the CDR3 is TGCAGTGCTAGTGCAGGAACCTCTGGAAACACCATATATTTT. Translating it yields CSASAGTSGNTIYF.

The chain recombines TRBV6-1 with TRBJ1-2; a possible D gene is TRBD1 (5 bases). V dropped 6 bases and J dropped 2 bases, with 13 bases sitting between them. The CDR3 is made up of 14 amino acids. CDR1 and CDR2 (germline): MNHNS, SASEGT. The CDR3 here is CASSPRQTNYGYTF. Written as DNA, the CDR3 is TGTGCCAGCAGCCCTCGACAGACCAACTATGGCTACACCTTC.

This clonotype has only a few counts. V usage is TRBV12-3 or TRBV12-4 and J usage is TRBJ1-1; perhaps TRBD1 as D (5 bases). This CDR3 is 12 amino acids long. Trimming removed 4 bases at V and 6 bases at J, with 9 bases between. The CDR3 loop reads CASSSRQSEAFF. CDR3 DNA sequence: TGTGCCAGCAGTTCACGACAGTCTGAAGCTTTCTTT.

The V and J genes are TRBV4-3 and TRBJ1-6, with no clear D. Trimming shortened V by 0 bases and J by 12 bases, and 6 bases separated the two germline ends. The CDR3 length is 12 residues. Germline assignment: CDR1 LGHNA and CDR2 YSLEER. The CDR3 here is CASSQDGLPLHF. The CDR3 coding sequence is TGCGCCAGCAGCCAAGATGGACTACCCCTCCACTTT.

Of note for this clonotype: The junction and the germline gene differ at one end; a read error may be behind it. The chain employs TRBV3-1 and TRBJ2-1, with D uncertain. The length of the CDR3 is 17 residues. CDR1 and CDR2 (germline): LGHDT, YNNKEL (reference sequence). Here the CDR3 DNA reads TGTGCCTGCAGCCAAGTTACCCTTTTGAGCTCCTACAATGAGCAGTTCTTC. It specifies CACSQVTLLSSYNEQFF.

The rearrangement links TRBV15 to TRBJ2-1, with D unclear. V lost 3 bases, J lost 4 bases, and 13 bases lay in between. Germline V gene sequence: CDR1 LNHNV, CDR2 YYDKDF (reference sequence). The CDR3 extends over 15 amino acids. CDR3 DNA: TGTGCCACCAGCAGCCGCCCCGGTGTATACAATGAGCAGTTCTTC. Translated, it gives CATSSRPGVYNEQFF.

The CDR3 DNA sequence: TGCAGTGCTCCGAGCGGGGCCACCGGGGAGCTGTTTTTT. Protein sequence: CSAPSGATGELFF. The J gene is TRBJ2-2, the V gene TRBV20-1, with 7 bases fitting TRBD2. The CDR3 runs to 13 residues. With 5 bases clipped from V and 4 bases from J, the junction kept 4 bases outside the gene matches. Germline V gives CDR1 DFQATT, CDR2 SNEGSKA (reference sequence).

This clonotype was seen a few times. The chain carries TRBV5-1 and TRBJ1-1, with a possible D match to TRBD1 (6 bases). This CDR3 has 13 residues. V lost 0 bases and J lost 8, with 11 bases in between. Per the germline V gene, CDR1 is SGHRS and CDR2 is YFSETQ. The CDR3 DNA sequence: TGCGCCAGCAGCTTGGGTCCCAGGGGCGAAGCTTTCTTT. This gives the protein CASSLGPRGEAFF.

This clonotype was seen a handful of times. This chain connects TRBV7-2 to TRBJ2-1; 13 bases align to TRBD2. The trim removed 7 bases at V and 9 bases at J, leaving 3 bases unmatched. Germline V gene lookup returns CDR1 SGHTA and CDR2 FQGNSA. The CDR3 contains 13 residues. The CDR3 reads CASTTSGRTEQFF. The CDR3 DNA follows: TGTGCCAGCACGACTAGCGGGAGGACTGAGCAGTTCTTC.

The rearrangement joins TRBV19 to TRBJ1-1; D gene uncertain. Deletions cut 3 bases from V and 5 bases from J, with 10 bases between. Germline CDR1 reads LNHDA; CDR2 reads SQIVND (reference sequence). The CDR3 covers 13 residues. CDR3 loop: CASSIGLGTEAFF. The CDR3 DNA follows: TGTGCCAGTAGTATCGGCCTCGGGACTGAAGCTTTCTTT.

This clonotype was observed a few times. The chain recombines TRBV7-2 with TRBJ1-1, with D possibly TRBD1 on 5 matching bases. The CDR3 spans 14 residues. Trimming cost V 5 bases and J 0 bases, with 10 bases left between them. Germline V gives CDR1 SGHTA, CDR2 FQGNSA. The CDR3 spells CASSRGRLNTEAFF. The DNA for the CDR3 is TGTGCCAGCAGCAGGGGACGGTTGAACACTGAAGCTTTCTTT.